The next 4 T cell receptor beta chains were all read from a single sample in a study of Graves' ophthalmopathy and Graves' hyperthyroidism. Transcripts of RNA were the source for amplifying TCR beta CDR3 regions. HTBI primers primed a first-round RT-PCR, and a second-round multiplex PCR followed. A single record per CDR3 protein comes from TCRdb applying MiXCR to the multiplex PCR reads. The table has 650,000 to 900,000 distinct CDR3 sequences, about 44% seen once; the top ten hold 44%. The sample consisted of peripheral blood. These receptors came from an adult man with Graves' ophthalmopathy.

For this clonotype: A much larger clonotype is one base distant, so this may be a read error. The chain recombines TRBV7-2 with TRBJ1-6; D might be TRBD1 (5 bases). This CDR3 is 15 amino acids long. Germline V gene lookup returns CDR1 SGHTA and CDR2 FQGNSA. Trimming took 2 bases from V and 8 from J, leaving 13 bases between them. DNA of the CDR3: TGTGCCAGCAGCTTAAGAGCAGGGTTCGATTCACCCCTCCACTTT. This codes for CASSLRAGFDSPLHF.

A word on this clonotype: Since a much larger clone is just one base distant, this may be a read error. This sequence joins TRBV15 and TRBJ2-2; D might be TRBD2 (5 bases). The germline V gene has CDR1 LNHNV and CDR2 YYDKDF (reference sequence). The CDR3 sequence is 17 residues long. The CDR3 region has the DNA TGTGCCACCAGCAGCGAGGGTAGCGTTCTGAGCACCGGGGTGCTGTTTTTT. This codes for CATSSEGSVLSTGVLFF.

The J gene is TRBJ1-2, the V gene TRBV11-1; D uncertain. The CDR3 contains 15 residues. V lost 9 bases and J lost 2, with 19 bases in between. Germline V gives CDR1 SGHAT, CDR2 FQDESV (reference sequence). The CDR3 coding sequence is TGTGCCAGTCAACCCTCGGAGGGCTTGAACTATGGCTACACCTTC. Translated: CASQPSEGLNYGYTF.

This clonotype was detected ten times or more. CDR3: CAISESRAEDTGELFF. The DNA of the CDR3 is TGTGCCATCAGTGAGTCGAGGGCAGAGGACACCGGGGAGCTGTTTTTT. The chain joins TRBV10-3 to TRBJ2-2, with D possibly being TRBD2 (5 bases). This CDR3 is built from 16 residues. Germline V gene sequence: CDR1 ENHRY, CDR2 SYGVKD. Trimming removed 0 bases from V and 3 bases from J, with 11 bases in between.